Presented here are 30 T cell receptor beta chains from one specimen sequenced in a study of blood T cell repertoires in COVID-19. Using immunoSEQ multiplex PCR, the repertoire was profiled, and TCRdb retains in-frame clones only, with some absent. This sample carries over 200,000 clones, around 90% of them seen once, and the ten largest clones take 0.95% to 1%. Sequenced: peripheral blood. These receptors originate from a woman aged 40 to 50 who had recovered from COVID-19.

The chain employs TRBV10-3 and TRBJ2-4, with D maybe TRBD2 (6 bases). V dropped 0 bases and J dropped 1 base, with 13 bases sitting between them. The CDR3 length is 17 residues. Germline loops: CDR1 ENHRY, CDR2 SYGVKD. The CDR3 DNA reads as TGTGCCATCAGTGAGTCGGCGGGGCGAGGGGCCAAAAACATTCAGTACTTC. It encodes CAISESAGRGAKNIQYF.

A few counts support this clone. The V call is TRBV18, the J call TRBJ2-1; D gene unclear. The CDR3 is 19 amino acids. Germline V CDR1 and CDR2: KGHSH, LQKENI. V was trimmed by 3 bases and J by 0 bases, leaving 21 bases between them. The CDR3 reads CASSPVTPTRHSSYNEQFF. In nucleotides, the CDR3 is TGTGCCAGCTCACCTGTCACCCCCACCCGCCATAGCTCCTACAATGAGCAGTTCTTC. Complete variable domain (other parts from reference TRBV18 and TRBJ2-1): NAGVMQNPRHLVRRRGQEARLRCSPMKGHSHVYWYRQLPEEGLKFMVYLQKENIIDESGMPKERFSAEFPKEGPSILRIQQVVRGDSAAYFCASSPVTPTRHSSYNEQFFGPGTRLTVL.

Details on this clone: Other DNA sequences within the sample encode an identical CDR3. The chain joins TRBV30 to TRBJ2-5, with D perhaps TRBD1 (5 bases). Trimming shortened V by 5 bases and J by 4 bases, and 8 bases separated the two germline ends. CDR1 is GTSNPN and CDR2 is SVGIG in the germline V gene (reference sequence). This CDR3 comprises 11 residues. CDR3 nucleotide sequence: TGTGCCTGGGGGGCAGGAGAGACCCAGTACTTC. Protein: CAWGAGETQYF.

This clone was counted only a few times. This chain uses TRBV11-3 with TRBJ1-1; tentative D call: TRBD1 (6 bases). V dropped 2 bases and J dropped 12 bases, with 13 bases sitting between them. Germline V gene sequence: CDR1 SGHNT, CDR2 YENEEA. The CDR3 extends over 12 amino acids. The CDR3 DNA reads TGTGCCAGCAGCTTACCCGGACAGAGACCTTTCTTT. It codes for CASSLPGQRPFF.

The chain recombines TRBV10-1 with TRBJ1-1, with D possibly matching TRBD1 (5 bases). The V end lost 0 bases, the J end lost 1 base, and 9 bases lay between the germline ends. This CDR3 spans 15 amino acids. From germline, CDR1 is WNHNN and CDR2 SYGVQD (reference sequence). In nucleotides, the CDR3 is TGCGCCAGCAGTGAGTCGGGCCAGGGGAACACTGAAGCTTTCTTT. It specifies CASSESGQGNTEAFF.

This clone was detected only once. One end of the junction varies from germline; a read error may be responsible. This chain connects TRBV23-1 to TRBJ2-7, with TRBD2 as a possible D gene (5 bases). TRBV23-1 is an ORF, with its function uncertain. The CDR3 contains 10 residues. CDR3 loop: CASSRLGGHF. CDR3 nucleotide sequence: TGCGCCAGCAGTCGCCTGGGCGGGCATTTT.

This clone appeared once. The rearrangement links TRBV28 to TRBJ1-2; no definite D call. Germline loops: CDR1 MDHEN, CDR2 SYDVKM. Trimming left V 6 bases short and J 2 bases short, with 10 bases between. The CDR3 has 13 residues. For the CDR3, the DNA is TGTGCCAGCAGCCGAGGGCCCAACTATGGCTACACCTTC. Residues: CASSRGPNYGYTF.

The rearrangement uses TRBV6-5 and TRBJ1-3, with D maybe TRBD1 (6 bases). The CDR3 is made up of 14 amino acids. V was cut by 7 bases and J by 11 bases, with 21 bases left in between. Per germline, CDR1 MNHEY and CDR2 SVGAGI. For the CDR3, the DNA is TGTGCCAGCACCCGGGGGGGGCGGGGGAGCCCCATATATTTT. Translated, it gives CASTRGGRGSPIYF.

The J gene is TRBJ2-4, the V gene TRBV10-2; D ambiguous. The CDR3 length is 12 residues. Trimming took off 5 bases at V and 5 bases at J, with 7 bases between the two ends. Germline V gives CDR1 WSHSY, CDR2 SAAADI. The CDR3 protein is CASSLRQNIQYF. The CDR3 DNA is TGCGCCAGCAGTCTTCGTCAAAACATTCAGTACTTC.

CDR3 bases: TGCGCCAGCAGCCCAGGGACTAGCGCATCCTACGAGCAGTACTTC. Translating gives CASSPGTSASYEQYF. The chain has TRBV4-3 and TRBJ2-7; TRBD2 aligns across 10 bases. CDR3 length: 15 residues. V was pared by 4 bases and J by 1 base, with 4 bases of the junction left unmatched. From germline, CDR1 is LGHNA and CDR2 YSLEER.

The rearrangement links TRBV10-3 to TRBJ1-5; D is unclear. CDR1 is ENHRY and CDR2 is SYGVKD in the germline V gene. V lost 0 bases, J lost 0 bases, and 6 bases lay in between. CDR3 length: 15 amino acids. The CDR3 loop reads CAISESADSNQPQHF. CDR3 sequence (DNA): TGTGCCATCAGTGAGTCGGCAGATAGCAATCAGCCCCAGCATTTT.

The chain has TRBV5-8 and TRBJ1-4, with 7 bases that match TRBD1. Germline V CDR1 and CDR2: SGHTS, YDEGEE. Losses at the gene ends were 4 bases for V and 8 bases for J; bases not matched to a gene: 11. The CDR3 extends over 15 amino acids. This CDR3 reads CASSLPDRAREKLFF. The CDR3 DNA sequence: TGTGCCAGCAGCCTTCCCGACAGGGCGAGGGAAAAACTGTTTTTT.

The chain uses TRBV11-3 and TRBJ1-1; a weak D match, TRBD1 (6 bases). Trimming shortened V by 2 bases and J by 0 bases, and 7 bases separated the two germline ends. CDR3 length equals 14 residues. CDR1 SGHNT and CDR2 YENEEA come from the germline V gene. CDR3 sequence: CASSLTGMNTEAFF. The CDR3 DNA reads TGTGCCAGCAGCTTAACAGGGATGAACACTGAAGCTTTCTTT. Supplemented by reference TRBV11-3 and TRBJ1-1, the full variable domain reads EAGVVQSPRYKIIEKKQPVAFWCNPISGHNTLYWYLQNLGQGPELLIRYENEEAVDDSQLPKDRFSAERLKGVDSTLKIQPAELGDSAVYLCASSLTGMNTEAFFGQGTRLTVV.

This clone was detected only a few times. The rearrangement links TRBV6-6 to TRBJ1-3, with TRBD1 matching over 10 bases. The germline V gene encodes CDR1 MNHNY and CDR2 SVGAGI (reference sequence). V trimming: 6 bases; J trimming: 4 bases; junction bases outside the gene matches: 3. The CDR3 consists of 14 residues. The CDR3 loop is CASRTGGRGNTIYF. The CDR3 nucleotides are TGTGCCAGCAGGACAGGGGGCCGAGGAAACACCATATATTTT.

The chain is built from TRBV2 and TRBJ1-6; 10 positions agree with TRBD1. The CDR3 loop spans 14 amino acids. Germline loops: CDR1 SNHLY, CDR2 FYNNEI. The J segment lost 9 bases and the V segment lost 10 bases, leaving 9 bases of the junction unmatched. CDR3 loop: CATTAGQGTSPLHF. DNA for the CDR3: TGTGCCACCACCGCGGGACAGGGGACTTCACCCCTCCACTTT.

The J gene is TRBJ1-4, the V gene TRBV11-1, with 7 nucleotides matching TRBD1. This CDR3 has 15 amino acids. Germline loops: CDR1 SGHAT, CDR2 FQDESV (reference sequence). V was clipped by 0 bases and J by 8 bases; unmatched bases: 6. The CDR3 sequence: CASSLARGQTEKLFF. CDR3 nucleotides: TGTGCCAGCAGCTTAGCCCGGGGACAGACCGAAAAACTGTTTTTT.

The V gene is TRBV3-1 (or the pseudogene TRBV3-2), the J gene TRBJ2-5; D unresolved. CDR1 LGHDT and CDR2 YNNKEL come from the germline V gene (reference sequence). This CDR3 is 12 amino acids long. V was shortened by 2 bases and J by 7 bases, with 8 bases between the two germline ends. The CDR3 protein is CASSQTPGTQYF. The DNA for the CDR3 is TGTGCCAGCAGCCAAACCCCGGGGACCCAGTACTTC.

This chain links TRBV10-3 with TRBJ2-1; 7 bases map to TRBD2. This CDR3 has 14 residues. Per the germline V gene, CDR1 is ENHRY and CDR2 is SYGVKD. The ends lost 2 bases at V and 7 bases at J; junction bases unmatched: 5. The DNA of the CDR3 is TGTGCCATCAGTGAGGGGGCTAGCGGTAATGAGCAGTTCTTC. It translates to CAISEGASGNEQFF.

The rearrangement joins TRBV5-5 to TRBJ2-5; TRBD2 matches 9 bases. This CDR3 is 15 amino acids long. CDR1 is SGHKS and CDR2 is YYEKEE in the germline V gene (reference sequence). Losses at the gene ends were 4 bases for V and 5 bases for J; bases not matched to a gene: 9. CDR3 protein: CASSPPTSGRETQYF. CDR3 nucleotides: TGTGCCAGCAGCCCACCGACTAGCGGTCGGGAGACCCAGTACTTC.

The gene calls are TRBV19 and TRBJ1-1; weak D call: TRBD1 (6 bases). Trimming left V 6 bases short and J 1 base short, with 12 bases between. The CDR3 is 14 amino acids. The germline V gene has CDR1 LNHDA and CDR2 SQIVND (reference sequence). This CDR3 reads CASRGGTTNTEAFF. CDR3 in DNA: TGTGCCAGTAGGGGGGGGACAACGAACACTGAAGCTTTCTTT.

V is TRBV25-1 and J is TRBJ1-1, with D possibly being TRBD1 (6 bases). Trimming removed 9 bases at V and 2 bases at J, with 19 bases between. The CDR3 runs to 15 residues. Germline CDR1 MGHDK, CDR2 SYGVNS. CDR3 nucleotide sequence: TGTGCCAGTCGGGCCACGGGACACCCAAACACTGAAGCTTTCTTT. Protein: CASRATGHPNTEAFF.

J is TRBJ1-2 and V is TRBV15; D perhaps matches TRBD1 (6 bases). Trimming removed 3 bases at V and 4 bases at J, with 15 bases between. The germline V gene encodes CDR1 LNHNV and CDR2 YYDKDF (reference sequence). This CDR3 has 15 residues. The chain's CDR3 is CATSSRFRGSYGYTF. The CDR3 DNA reads as TGTGCCACCAGCAGTCGATTCAGGGGCTCCTATGGCTACACCTTC.

The CDR3 DNA sequence: TGTGCCACCAGGTCGGGCTCTGGGGCCAACGTCCTGACTTTC. It codes for CATRSGSGANVLTF. The gene calls are TRBV15 and TRBJ2-6; unclear D gene. Trimming left V 6 bases short and J 0 bases short, with 6 bases between. Germline V CDR1 and CDR2: LNHNV, YYDKDF (reference sequence). The CDR3 is made up of 14 amino acids.

This CDR3 reads CASSQEGPWLGANVLTF. In DNA, the CDR3 is TGTGCCAGCAGCCAAGAGGGGCCGTGGTTGGGGGCCAACGTCCTGACTTTC. The chain links TRBV14 to TRBJ2-6, with TRBD1 as a possible D gene (5 bases). Trimming cost V 0 bases and J 4 bases, with 13 bases left between them. The CDR3 runs 17 residues. Germline V gene sequence: CDR1 SGHDN, CDR2 FVKESK.

The gene calls are TRBV6-5 and TRBJ2-1, with D possibly matching TRBD2 (6 bases). V lost 5 bases and J lost 1, with 12 bases in between. The CDR3 runs to 15 residues. From germline, CDR1 is MNHEY and CDR2 SVGAGI. The CDR3 reads CASSLGRGSYNEQFF. The CDR3 bases are TGTGCCAGCAGTCTCGGCCGGGGGTCCTACAATGAGCAGTTCTTC.

J is TRBJ1-1 and V is TRBV10-2, with D uncertain. The V gene's germline CDR1 is WSHSY and CDR2 SAAADI. The CDR3 extends over 15 amino acids. V was shortened by 8 bases and J by 2 bases, with 18 bases between the two germline ends. The CDR3, as DNA: TGCGCCAGCCTAGGATGGGGAGAGGTCAACACTGAAGCTTTCTTT. It is translated as CASLGWGEVNTEAFF.

The V gene is TRBV27, the J gene TRBJ1-6; TRBD1 matches at 10 bases. CDR3 length: 19 amino acids. Trimming took 5 bases from V and 0 from J; bases not matched to a gene: 10. From germline, CDR1 is MNHEY and CDR2 SMNVEV (reference sequence). CDR3 region: CASSPGQGPASSYNSPLHF. In DNA, the CDR3 is TGTGCCAGCAGTCCGGGACAGGGGCCCGCGAGCTCCTATAATTCACCCCTCCACTTT.

The sample holds many counts of this clone. V is TRBV19 and J is TRBJ1-4; D is possibly TRBD1 (6 bases). Trimming took 7 bases from V and 7 from J, leaving 19 bases between them. Germline V CDR1 and CDR2: LNHDA, SQIVND (reference sequence). This CDR3 has 15 amino acids. CDR3: CASTPPGEPIEKLFF. DNA for the CDR3: TGTGCCAGTACCCCCCCAGGGGAGCCCATTGAAAAACTGTTTTTT.

The chain links TRBV13 to TRBJ1-2; D not certain. The V and J ends lost 1 base and 4 bases respectively, with 13 bases between them. The CDR3 covers 15 residues. Germline lookup yields CDR1 PRHDT and CDR2 FYEKMQ (reference sequence). For the CDR3, the DNA is TGTGCCAGCAGCTTAGATCCCCGTAACTCCTATGGCTACACCTTC. It specifies CASSLDPRNSYGYTF.

This clone came up a few times. The V gene is TRBV11-3, the J gene TRBJ2-3; a possible D gene is TRBD1 (6 bases). Germline V gene data show CDR1 as SGHNT and CDR2 as YENEEA. CDR3 length: 17 residues. V lost 1 base to trimming and J lost 0 bases, with 14 bases between them. The CDR3 DNA follows: TGTGCCAGCAGCTTAGTAGTGTCGGACAGTAGCACAGATACGCAGTATTTT. Residues: CASSLVVSDSSTDTQYF. The full variable domain, in which reference TRBV11-3 and TRBJ2-3 provide the parts outside the CDR3, is EAGVVQSPRYKIIEKKQPVAFWCNPISGHNTLYWYLQNLGQGPELLIRYENEEAVDDSQLPKDRFSAERLKGVDSTLKIQPAELGDSAVYLCASSLVVSDSSTDTQYFGPGTRLTVL.